These 21 T cell receptor beta chains came from one sample sequenced in a study of Tregs in tolerant kidney transplant recipients. The assay was immunoSEQ multiplex PCR, and TCRdb's table has in-frame clones only and misses some. The sample lists around 70,000 clones; just under 95% were seen once. This specimen was CD8+ T cells from blood, taken before the transplant. The source is a human donor who received a combined kidney and bone marrow transplant.

The chain recombines TRBV7-2 with TRBJ2-7; 12 bases match TRBD2. The CDR3 has 18 amino acids. Germline CDR1 reads SGHTA; CDR2 reads FQGNSA. V lost 4 bases to trimming and J lost 3 bases; unmatched junction nucleotides: 13. The CDR3 loop reads CASSWSVTSGSLSYEQYF. CDR3 sequence (DNA): TGTGCCAGCAGCTGGAGTGTGACTAGCGGGAGTTTGAGCTACGAGCAGTACTTC.

V gene TRBV28 combines with J gene TRBJ2-5; 13 bases are shared with TRBD2. With 5 bases clipped from V and 5 bases from J, the junction kept 8 bases outside the gene matches. This CDR3 is built from 16 residues. Germline assignment: CDR1 MDHEN and CDR2 SYDVKM. CDR3 in amino acids: CASSPTSGGALETQYF. CDR3 sequence (DNA): TGTGCCAGCAGTCCCACTAGCGGGGGGGCGTTGGAGACCCAGTACTTC. The entire variable domain, with the rest obtained from reference TRBV28 and TRBJ2-5, is as follows: DVKVTQSSRYLVKRTGEKVFLECVQDMDHENMFWYRQDPGLGLRLIYFSYDVKMKEKGDIPEGYSVSREKKERFSLILESASTNQTSMYLCASSPTSGGALETQYFGPGTRLLVL.

The chain is built from TRBV7-9 and TRBJ2-2; weak D call: TRBD2 (5 bases). Germline CDR1 and CDR2: SEHNR and FQNEAQ (reference sequence). V lost 5 bases to trimming and J lost 5 bases, with 18 bases between them. The CDR3 totals 16 residues. CDR3 in amino acids: CASSPSAGTGTGELFF. CDR3 bases: TGTGCCAGCAGCCCTTCCGCAGGAACGGGGACCGGGGAGCTGTTTTTT.

This chain connects TRBV7-2 to TRBJ2-5; tentatively, D is TRBD2 (5 bases). CDR1 is SGHTA, CDR2 FQGNSA, per germline. V was clipped by 5 bases and J by 2 bases, with 9 bases between them. The CDR3 sequence is 13 residues long. CDR3 loop: CASSPEGQETQYF. DNA for the CDR3: TGTGCCAGCAGCCCAGAGGGACAAGAGACCCAGTACTTC.

This clone has just a few counts. The CDR3 DNA follows: TGTGCCAGCAGTTATAATTCCTACGAGCAGTACTTC. It specifies CASSYNSYEQYF. This chain links TRBV6-5 with TRBJ2-7; D gene ambiguous. The CDR3 length is 12 residues. Germline V gene lookup returns CDR1 MNHEY and CDR2 SVGAGI. V was pared by 3 bases and J by 1 base, with 4 bases between.

This sequence joins TRBV5-4 and TRBJ1-6; no clear D gene. The CDR3 has 15 residues. Germline V CDR1 and CDR2: SGHNT, YYREEE (reference sequence). Trimming pared 0 bases from V and 8 bases from J, leaving 12 bases between. The CDR3 spells CASSLAGGFDSPLHF. DNA of the CDR3: TGTGCCAGCAGCTTGGCGGGAGGGTTTGATTCACCCCTCCACTTT.

The V gene is TRBV29-1, the J gene TRBJ2-1, with 15 nucleotides matching TRBD2. Germline CDR1 SQVTM, CDR2 ANQGSEA. With V trimmed by 2 bases and J by 8 bases, 7 bases remained unmatched. The CDR3 totals 16 residues. CDR3 DNA: TGCAGCGTTGAACTCGGGACTAGCGGGGGGTTGGATGAGCAGTTCTTC. Translation: CSVELGTSGGLDEQFF.

V and J are TRBV7-6 and TRBJ2-1; 7 positions match TRBD2. Losses at the gene ends were 1 base for V and 3 bases for J; bases not matched to a gene: 0. The CDR3 runs to 14 residues. Germline V gives CDR1 SGHVS, CDR2 FNYEAQ. CDR3 loop: CASSLGTSYNEQFF. CDR3 in DNA: TGTGCCAGCAGCTTAGGGACTAGCTACAATGAGCAGTTCTTC.

This clone showed up just once. The chain employs TRBV5-6 and TRBJ1-5; TRBD1 matches 12 bases. CDR1 and CDR2 from the germline V gene are SGHDT and YYEEEE. Trimming took 4 bases from V and 1 from J; bases not matched to a gene: 9. The CDR3 totals 18 residues. This CDR3 reads CASSVYRDRGRSNQPQHF. As DNA, the CDR3 is TGTGCCAGCAGCGTGTACCGGGACAGGGGGCGAAGCAATCAGCCCCAGCATTTT.

This clone was observed a few times. This chain connects TRBV6-1 to TRBJ2-5, with 10 bases identical to TRBD2. This CDR3 has 15 amino acids. With 1 base clipped from V and 4 bases from J, the junction kept 3 bases outside the gene matches. Germline V gene sequence: CDR1 MNHNS, CDR2 SASEGT. CDR3 DNA sequence: TGTGCCAGCAGTGAAGAAGCGGGGGGGCCAGAGACCCAGTACTTC. This gives the protein CASSEEAGGPETQYF.

The rearrangement joins TRBV30 to TRBJ1-2; 7 positions agree with TRBD1. CDR1 and CDR2 from the germline V gene are GTSNPN and SVGIG (reference sequence). This CDR3 spans 13 amino acids. Unmatched junction bases numbered 4, after V lost 0 bases and J lost 6 bases. CDR3 region: CAWSVLTGDGYTF. The DNA of the CDR3 is TGTGCCTGGAGTGTACTAACAGGGGATGGCTACACCTTC.

The chain employs TRBV4-2 and TRBJ2-2; D might be TRBD2 (6 bases). CDR3 length: 15 residues. V dropped 1 base and J dropped 5 bases, with 11 bases sitting between them. Per the germline V gene, CDR1 is LGHNA and CDR2 is YNFKEQ. The CDR3 nucleotides are TGTGCCAGCAGCCAAGGCCTAGGAGGGACCGGGGAGCTGTTTTTT. Translating gives CASSQGLGGTGELFF.

This clone was counted a single time. The rearrangement links TRBV27 to TRBJ2-7; 7 positions match TRBD2. Germline V CDR1 and CDR2: MNHEY, SMNVEV (reference sequence). The CDR3 consists of 13 residues. V was pared by 3 bases and J by 4 bases, with 3 bases of the junction left unmatched. DNA of the CDR3: TGTGCCAGCAGTTTGACTAGCAAGTACGAGCAGTACTTC. Protein: CASSLTSKYEQYF.

The genes are TRBV13 and TRBJ2-7; tentatively, D is TRBD1 (6 bases). The ends were cut back, 5 bases at V and 2 bases at J, with 10 bases in the middle. The CDR3 loop spans 13 amino acids. In germline, CDR1 is PRHDT, CDR2 FYEKMQ (reference sequence). The CDR3 DNA reads as TGTGCCAGCAGCCACGGACAGCCCTACGAGCAGTACTTC. This sequence encodes CASSHGQPYEQYF.

In this sample, this clone turned up a few times. This chain connects TRBV1 to TRBJ2-7; TRBD2 reflects the table's D call only, with no check against the DNA. TRBV1 is noted as a pseudogene. CDR3 length: 9 residues. CDR3 sequence: CTTRFEQYF. CDR3 nucleotide sequence: TGCACCACTAGGTTCGAGCAGTACTTC.

This chain's CDR3 is CASSLSGPETQYF. CDR3 nucleotides: TGTGCCAGCAGTTTAAGTGGGCCGGAGACCCAGTACTTC. J is TRBJ2-5 and V is TRBV27; D not certain. Germline V gives CDR1 MNHEY, CDR2 SMNVEV (reference sequence). The CDR3 sequence is 13 residues long. V was shortened by 2 bases and J by 5 bases, with 9 bases between the two germline ends.

The chain couples TRBV5-6 to TRBJ1-5, with TRBD1 matching over 7 bases. After removal of 1 base from V and 3 bases from J, the junction contained 4 bases not matched to a gene. Germline lookup yields CDR1 SGHDT and CDR2 YYEEEE. The CDR3 contains 15 residues. CDR3 sequence reads: CASSLMGQPNQPQHF. CDR3 sequence (DNA): TGTGCCAGCAGCTTGATGGGACAGCCCAATCAGCCCCAGCATTTT.

The V gene is TRBV9, the J gene TRBJ2-7; possibly TRBD2 for D (6 bases). The CDR3 is made up of 13 amino acids. The V end lost 3 bases, the J end lost 2 bases, and 9 bases lay between the germline ends. CDR1 SGDLS and CDR2 YYNGEE come from the germline V gene. DNA of the CDR3: TGTGCCAGCAGCGGGGGGGTTACCTACGAGCAGTACTTC. This encodes CASSGGVTYEQYF.

V is TRBV5-6 and J is TRBJ2-7; D is perhaps TRBD1 (5 bases). This CDR3 comprises 14 residues. V lost 0 bases and J 3 bases, leaving 10 bases between the germline ends. Germline loops: CDR1 SGHDT, CDR2 YYEEEE. As DNA, the CDR3 is TGTGCCAGCAGCTTGGGGGGCAGGGTCTACGAGCAGTACTTC. Its translation: CASSLGGRVYEQYF. Supplemented by reference TRBV5-6 and TRBJ2-7, the full variable domain reads DAGVTQSPTHLIKTRGQQVTLRCSPKSGHDTVSWYQQALGQGPQFIFQYYEEEERQRGNFPDRFSGHQFPNYSSELNVNALLLGDSALYLCASSLGGRVYEQYFGPGTRLTVT.

This clone occurred a few times. This chain links TRBV9 with TRBJ2-3, with 9 nucleotides matching TRBD1. With V trimmed by 1 base and J by 2 bases, 11 bases remained unmatched. The V gene's germline CDR1 is SGDLS and CDR2 YYNGEE. The CDR3 totals 18 residues. The CDR3 coding sequence is TGTGCCAGCAGCGTACCTACTACAGGGGGCGTCAACACAGATACGCAGTATTTT. As protein: CASSVPTTGGVNTDTQYF.

The rearrangement joins TRBV7-9 to TRBJ2-7, with 9 bases that match TRBD1. V lost 5 bases to trimming and J lost 7 bases; unmatched junction nucleotides: 15. Germline V gene sequence: CDR1 SEHNR, CDR2 FQNEAQ (reference sequence). The CDR3 is 16 amino acids. Here the CDR3 DNA reads TGTGCCAGCAGCACCGTTGACAGGGGGACCCTTTTGGAGCAGTACTTC. The encoded protein is CASSTVDRGTLLEQYF. Drawing the rest from reference TRBV7-9 and TRBJ2-7, the complete variable domain is DTGVSQNPRHKITKRGQNVTFRCDPISEHNRLYWYRQTLGQGPEFLTYFQNEAQLEKSRLLSDRFSAERPKGSFSTLEIQRTEQGDSAMYLCASSTVDRGTLLEQYFGPGTRLTVT.